This T cell receptor (beta chain) was profiled in a study of human T cells and chemical hapten exposure. Study at large: There were weekly diphenylcyclopropenone doses to the scalp for patients throughout the roughly 24-week study.

Unique molecular identifiers were affixed to discrete cDNA molecules within the library. Via MiXCR, TCRdb re-called the RACE reads, giving one row per CDR3 protein. Of more than 250,000 distinct CDR3 sequences in the sample, 8.6% are singletons; the top ten hold over 2%. Time point indicated: pre-sensitization, week 0. Treatment specified: therapeutic diphenylcyclopropenone sensitization with weekly scalp DPC. Alopecia patients between 18 and 70 years old and suitable for DPC were used as donors. This clonotype was seen more than once but under ten times. The target antigen is unknown. Study-wide findings and caveats: No shift was seen in TCRs above 1 in 1000 frequency with DPC sensitization.

The starting material was whole blood, obtained in connection with sensitization to the hapten diphenylcyclopropenone (DPC). The origin of this receptor is a middle-aged woman with alopecia areata. Some clones in this sample may be carry-over from other donors' samples.

The CDR3 coding sequence is TGTGCCAGCAGTTTACGTTCTCCCAATGAGCAGTTCTTC. Amino acids: CASSLRSPNEQFF. The chain links TRBV28 to TRBJ2-1; D call uncertain. The germline gives CDR1 MDHEN, CDR2 SYDVKM. V was cut by 2 bases and J by 6 bases, with 8 bases left in between. CDR3 length: 13 residues.